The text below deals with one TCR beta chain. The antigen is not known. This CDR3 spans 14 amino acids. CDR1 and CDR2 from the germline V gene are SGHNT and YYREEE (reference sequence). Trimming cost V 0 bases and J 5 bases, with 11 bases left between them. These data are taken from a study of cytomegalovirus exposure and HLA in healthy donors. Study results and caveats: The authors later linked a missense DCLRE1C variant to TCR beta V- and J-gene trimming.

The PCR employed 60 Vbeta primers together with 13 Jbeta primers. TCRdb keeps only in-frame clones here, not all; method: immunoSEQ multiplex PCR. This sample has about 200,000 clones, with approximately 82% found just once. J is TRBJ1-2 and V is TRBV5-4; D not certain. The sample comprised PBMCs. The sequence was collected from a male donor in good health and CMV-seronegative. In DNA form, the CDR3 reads TGTGCCAGCAGCTTGGACCTAACCTCTTATGGCTACACCTTC. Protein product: CASSLDLTSYGYTF.